Here is one TCR beta chain with its context. The antigen is not known. Through a sample-barcoded 5' primer and a J-beta primer mix, a second PCR was run for roughly 7 to 12 cycles. TCRdb called the 5' RACE reads again in MiXCR, with one record for every CDR3 protein. Of about 830,000 distinct CDR3 sequences listed, roughly 64% are singletons. This sample is drawn from a study of blood T cells in healthy people across ages. The study, taken as a whole, reports: Estimated diversity across one million T cells was deemed an underestimate.

The origin of this receptor is a man aged 25-45 years in good health. The sequenced material came from blood.

The CDR3 sequence is CASSLGAGQSYEQYF. CDR3 sequence (DNA): TGTGCCAGCAGCTTAGGAGCGGGGCAATCCTACGAGCAGTACTTC. The chain links TRBV7-8 to TRBJ2-4; 7 nucleotides agree with TRBD2. Matching the DNA end better, TRBJ2-7 makes the J call doubtful. The length of the CDR3 is 15 residues. CDR1 is SGHVS, CDR2 FQNEAQ, per germline.